The rows below give T cell receptor beta chains drawn from one sample of a study of T cells in Graves' hyperthyroidism and ophthalmopathy. MiXCR was run by TCRdb on the multiplex PCR reads, yielding one entry per CDR3 protein. The sample comprises 330,000 or so distinct CDR3 sequences, about a sixth of which are singletons, and around 15% rests with the top ten. Material: blood. Receptor source: a woman in her 40s with Graves' ophthalmopathy. Each CDR3 is given with its conserved first and last residue. Each record gives: D gene, J gene, clone size, V gene, CDR3 DNA, CDR3 protein. D genes are given only for firm matches. Expanded clones are given a class, and other clones once, few, many or no size at all.

d_gene: .
j_gene: TRBJ2-7
abundance: few
v_gene: TRBV28
CDR3nt: TGTGCCAGCAGTTTTGATACCGGGGGTTTGCAGTACTTC
CDR3aa: CASSFDTGGLQYF

d_gene: TRBD2
j_gene: TRBJ2-7
abundance: many
v_gene: TRBV15
CDR3nt: TGTGCCACCAGCAGAGATCCGCTAGCGGCTCAGTACTTC
CDR3aa: CATSRDPLAAQYF

d_gene: .
j_gene: TRBJ2-7
abundance: many
v_gene: TRBV11-2
CDR3nt: TGTGCCAGCAGCTTTTCCCGAGTTTACGAGCAGTACTTC
CDR3aa: CASSFSRVYEQYF

d_gene: .
j_gene: TRBJ2-5
abundance: many
v_gene: TRBV9
CDR3nt: TGTGCCAGCAGCTCCTCAGGAAGCCAAGAGACCCAGTACTTC
CDR3aa: CASSSSGSQETQYF

d_gene: .
j_gene: TRBJ1-1
abundance: few
v_gene: TRBV3-1
CDR3nt: TGTGCCAGCAGCCAAGTCGCGGCGTTTGAAGCTTTCTTT
CDR3aa: CASSQVAAFEAFF

d_gene: TRBD2
j_gene: TRBJ2-7
abundance: many
v_gene: TRBV12-5
CDR3nt: TGTGCTAGTGCCTACGGCGTCGGGACTAGCGGGAGAACCTACGAGCAGTACTTC
CDR3aa: CASAYGVGTSGRTYEQYF

d_gene: TRBD2
j_gene: TRBJ2-1
abundance: .
v_gene: TRBV6-2/TRBV6-3
CDR3nt: TGTGCCACCCAGCTAGGGACTAGCGGGAGAGGGAATGAGCAGTTCTTC
CDR3aa: CATQLGTSGRGNEQFF

d_gene: .
j_gene: TRBJ2-2
abundance: many
v_gene: TRBV6-5
CDR3nt: TGTGCCAGCAGTTATTCGGTCTCTGCCGGGGAGCTGTTTTTT
CDR3aa: CASSYSVSAGELFF

d_gene: .
j_gene: TRBJ1-5
abundance: few
v_gene: TRBV19
CDR3nt: TGTGCCAGTAGGGATATACTCCTGAATCAGCCCCAGCATTTT
CDR3aa: CASRDILLNQPQHF

d_gene: .
j_gene: TRBJ2-7
abundance: many
v_gene: TRBV28
CDR3nt: TGTGCCAGCAGATATGGGACGGCTGAGCAGTACTTC
CDR3aa: CASRYGTAEQYF

d_gene: .
j_gene: TRBJ1-2
abundance: many
v_gene: TRBV5-5
CDR3nt: TGTGCCAGCAGCTTGGCCTTGAACACGAACTATGGCTACACCTTC
CDR3aa: CASSLALNTNYGYTF

d_gene: TRBD1
j_gene: TRBJ1-1
abundance: many
v_gene: TRBV25-1
CDR3nt: TGTGCCAGCAGTGTCTGGACAGGGACGAACACTGAAGCTTTCTTT
CDR3aa: CASSVWTGTNTEAFF

d_gene: .
j_gene: TRBJ1-2
abundance: many
v_gene: TRBV30
CDR3nt: TGTGCCTGGAGTGTAGGGACCGTCAAGGACACCTTC
CDR3aa: CAWSVGTVKDTF

d_gene: TRBD1
j_gene: TRBJ2-7
abundance: .
v_gene: TRBV27
CDR3nt: TGTGCCAGCAGCCCCCCCCGGACAGGGTGTACGTACGAGCAGTACTTC
CDR3aa: CASSPPRTGCTYEQYF

d_gene: .
j_gene: TRBJ1-2
abundance: many
v_gene: TRBV7-2
CDR3nt: TGTGCCAGCAGCCCCGGGGTGGGGCGGTATGGCTACACCTTC
CDR3aa: CASSPGVGRYGYTF

d_gene: .
j_gene: TRBJ1-1
abundance: many
v_gene: TRBV18
CDR3nt: TGTGCCAGCTCACCACGGTCAGGGGACATGAACACTGAAGCTTTCTTT
CDR3aa: CASSPRSGDMNTEAFF

d_gene: .
j_gene: TRBJ1-5
abundance: many
v_gene: TRBV19
CDR3nt: TGTGCCAGTAGTATGGGGCCTCTTAGACGCTATAGCAATCAGCCCCAGCATTTT
CDR3aa: CASSMGPLRRYSNQPQHF

d_gene: .
j_gene: TRBJ2-2
abundance: few
v_gene: TRBV7-2
CDR3nt: TGTGCCAGCAGCTTAACAGGGCCGAACACCGGGGAGCTGTTTTTT
CDR3aa: CASSLTGPNTGELFF

d_gene: TRBD1
j_gene: TRBJ2-7
abundance: many
v_gene: TRBV7-8
CDR3nt: TGTGCCAGCAGCTTCGGGACAGATCAATACGAGCAGTACTTC
CDR3aa: CASSFGTDQYEQYF

d_gene: .
j_gene: TRBJ1-1
abundance: many
v_gene: TRBV5-1
CDR3nt: TGCGCCAGCAGCGTTTCCCGGGACGCTGAAGCTTTCTTT
CDR3aa: CASSVSRDAEAFF

d_gene: .
j_gene: TRBJ1-5
abundance: many
v_gene: TRBV19
CDR3nt: TGTGCCAGTAGTTTCGAGACTGATAGCAATCAGCCCCAGCATTTT
CDR3aa: CASSFETDSNQPQHF

d_gene: TRBD1
j_gene: TRBJ2-7
abundance: .
v_gene: TRBV4-1
CDR3nt: TGCGCCAGCAGCCAAGTGTTTGGGACAGTAACAACCTACGAGCAGTACTTC
CDR3aa: CASSQVFGTVTTYEQYF

d_gene: .
j_gene: TRBJ2-2
abundance: many
v_gene: TRBV6-1
CDR3nt: TGTGCCAGCAGTGAAGCGCAATTCCAGTCCCGGGAGCTGTTTTTT
CDR3aa: CASSEAQFQSRELFF

d_gene: .
j_gene: TRBJ2-2
abundance: many
v_gene: TRBV19
CDR3nt: TGTGCCAGTAGTATAGGCGTGGGAGAGCTCCCGAACACCGGGGAGCTGTTTTTT
CDR3aa: CASSIGVGELPNTGELFF